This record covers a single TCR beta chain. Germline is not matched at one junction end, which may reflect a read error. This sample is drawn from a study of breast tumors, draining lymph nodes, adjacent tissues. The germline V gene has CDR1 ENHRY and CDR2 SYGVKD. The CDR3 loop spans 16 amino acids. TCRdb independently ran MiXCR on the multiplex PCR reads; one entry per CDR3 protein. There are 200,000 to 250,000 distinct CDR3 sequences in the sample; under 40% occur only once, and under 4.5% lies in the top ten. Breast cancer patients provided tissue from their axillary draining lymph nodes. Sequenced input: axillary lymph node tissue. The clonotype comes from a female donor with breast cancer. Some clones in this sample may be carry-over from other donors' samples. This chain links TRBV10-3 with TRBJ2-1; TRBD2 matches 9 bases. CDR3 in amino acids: CASSYRGGGAENEQFF. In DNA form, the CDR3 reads TGTGCCAGCAGTTACAGGGGCGGGGGGGCCGAAAATGAGCAGTTCTTC.